Sequencing of this TCR beta chain was carried out in a study of blood T cell repertoires in COVID-19. Measured with immunoSEQ multiplex PCR; TCRdb has only the in-frame clones, and not every one. Of over 250,000 clones in the sample, about 87% were seen once. In germline, CDR1 is GTSNPN, CDR2 SVGIG (reference sequence). Trimming cost V 0 bases and J 7 bases, with 12 bases left between them. The CDR3 sequence is 13 residues long. The sequenced material came from peripheral blood. The chain employs TRBV30 and TRBJ1-2; weak D call: TRBD1 (5 bases). The source is a woman aged 50 to 60 with acute or convalescent COVID-19. CDR3 nucleotide sequence: TGTGCCTGGAGTGTATCTTTAGGGGCTGGCTACACCTTC. Encoded protein: CAWSVSLGAGYTF.